This T cell receptor beta chain comes out of a study of cytotoxic CD8 clonotypes in ibrutinib-treated CLL (dated by TCRdb to the early 2020s). Regarding the complete study: In this cohort, around 15 patients were treatment-naive and approximately 10 were relapsed/refractory, while roughly 17 had unmutated IGHV. Partial responses were observed in around 25 patients and complete responses in 2; after a median follow-up of 68 months, remission was maintained in 14 patients and progression was observed in approximately twelve. Response samples were taken after a median of 12 months on treatment, ranging from roughly 6 to 36 months. On average, each sample had some 260,000 productive templates and approximately 89,000 productive rearrangements. Longitudinal samples were obtainable from 26 of the 86 participants in the trial. Cryopreserved peripheral blood mononuclear cells were collected before treatment, at response, and at either disease progression or sustained remission. Patients were still on ibrutinib when every remission and progressive disease sample was collected.

The goal of deep resolution MiSeq sequencing was a depth between 1 in 1 million and 1 in 200,000 T cells, and coverage averaged 10x per clonotype. The immunoSEQ hsTCRB Kit was used to generate the TCR beta libraries. As for the original processing: ImmunoSEQ Data Assistant and ImmunoSEQ Analyzer were used for data analysis, and V, D and J genes were assigned according to IMGT definitions. Clonality, which ranges from 0 to 1, was calculated as one minus the normalized Shannon entropy of productive rearrangement frequencies. Only overrepresented clonotypes making up at least 0.05% of the repertoire of each patient were included in the public clonotype analysis. Repertoires from about a dozen age-matched healthy donors in immuneACCESS were used as clonality controls. TCRdb carries this immuneACCESS record with in-frame sequences only. Its versions omit some clonotypes, under half of them owing to an unresolved V gene in the studies checked, with the rest unexplained. The V and J calls and the clone size are those of that table, but D and trimming were determined from the DNA. The sample yields roughly 130,000 clones; around 93% were counted once. Together, the top ten hold approximately 10% of the sample.

CDR1 is given as MNHEY and CDR2 as SVGAGI, both from the germline V gene. Including cysteine and phenylalanine, the CDR3 has 13 amino acids. Only CDR3 DNA is held: 39 bases, read in frame from base 1. The V end loses 0 bases and the J end loses 6 bases, and a stretch of 8 bases separates them. The sample's time point label, in plain terms: approximately 11 months on ibrutinib. For TCR beta library preparation, approximately 2 micrograms of genomic DNA were isolated from cryopreserved PBMCs. Longitudinal blood samples from CLL patients on ibrutinib monotherapy were analyzed using high-throughput TCR beta sequencing. The patients took part in an open-label, single-center phase 2 trial of ibrutinib monotherapy. Only a few counts were recorded for this clone. The antigen it binds to is not known. Base quality data are lacking; no much larger clone is found one base away. Here is what the overall study found, with its caveats: Lymph node repertoires were not examined, and the timing of sampling was not matched between patients in sustained remission and those whose disease progressed. An increase in clonality was observed at ibrutinib response, with clonality remaining stable during sustained remission and falling back toward baseline at progression. At baseline, clonality was higher than in age-matched healthy donors and showed a strong correlation with circulating CD8+ T-cell counts. Public clonotypes were rare and either contracted or stayed stable during treatment, and the rise in clonality at ibrutinib response reflected the expansion of private clonotypes.

The sequenced sample was PBMCs, obtained after 12 months of ibrutinib treatment. The sequence derives from a human donor with chronic lymphocytic leukemia. Recombination linked TRBV6-5 to TRBJ1-1, with TRBD1 as a weak D call on 6 bases. Read as DNA, the sequence is TGTGCCAGCAGTTACTCCGGGACATCTGAAGCTTTCTTT. The encoded protein is CASSYSGTSEAFF.